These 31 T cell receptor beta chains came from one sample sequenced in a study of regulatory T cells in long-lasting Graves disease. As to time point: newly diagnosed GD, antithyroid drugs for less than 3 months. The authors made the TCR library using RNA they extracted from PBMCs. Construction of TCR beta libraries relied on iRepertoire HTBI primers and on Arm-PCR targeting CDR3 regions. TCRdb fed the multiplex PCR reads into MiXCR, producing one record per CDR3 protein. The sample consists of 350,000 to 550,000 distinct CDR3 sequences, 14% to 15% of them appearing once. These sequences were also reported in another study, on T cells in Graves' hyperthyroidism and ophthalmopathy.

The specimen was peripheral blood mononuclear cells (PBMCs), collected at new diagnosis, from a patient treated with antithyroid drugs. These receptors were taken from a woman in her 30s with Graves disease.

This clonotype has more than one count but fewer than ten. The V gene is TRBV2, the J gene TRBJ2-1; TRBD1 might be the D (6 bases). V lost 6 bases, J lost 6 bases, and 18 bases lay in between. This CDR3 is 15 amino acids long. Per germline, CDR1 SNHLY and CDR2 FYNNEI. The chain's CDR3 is CASSQEGGRANEQFF. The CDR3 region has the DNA TGTGCCAGCAGCCAAGAAGGGGGACGCGCCAATGAGCAGTTCTTC. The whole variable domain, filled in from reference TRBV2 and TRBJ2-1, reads EPEVTQTPSHQVTQMGQEVILRCVPISNHLYFYWYRQILGQKVEFLVSFYNNEISEKSEIFDDQFSVERPDGSNFTLKIRSTKLEDSAMYFCASSQEGGRANEQFFGPGTRLTVL.

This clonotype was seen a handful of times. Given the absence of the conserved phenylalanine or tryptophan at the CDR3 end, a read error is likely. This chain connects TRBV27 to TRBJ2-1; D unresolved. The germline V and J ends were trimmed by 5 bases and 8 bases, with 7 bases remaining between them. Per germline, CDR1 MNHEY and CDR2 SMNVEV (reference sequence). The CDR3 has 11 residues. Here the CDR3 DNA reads TGTGCCAGCAGTCCCCCTCATGAGCAGTTCTCC. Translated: CASSPPHEQFS.

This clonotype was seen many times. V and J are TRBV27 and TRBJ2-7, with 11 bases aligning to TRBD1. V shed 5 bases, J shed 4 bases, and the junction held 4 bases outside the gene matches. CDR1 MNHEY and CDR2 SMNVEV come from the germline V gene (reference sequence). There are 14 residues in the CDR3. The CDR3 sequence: CASSTGTGGYEQYF. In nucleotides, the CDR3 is TGTGCCAGCAGTACAGGGACAGGGGGTTACGAGCAGTACTTC.

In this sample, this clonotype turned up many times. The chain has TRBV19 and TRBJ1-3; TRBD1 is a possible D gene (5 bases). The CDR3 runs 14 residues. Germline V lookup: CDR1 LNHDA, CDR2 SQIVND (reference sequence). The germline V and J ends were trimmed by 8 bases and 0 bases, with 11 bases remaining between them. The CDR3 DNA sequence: TGTGCCAGTTGGGACCCCAGCTCTGGAAACACCATATATTTT. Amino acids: CASWDPSSGNTIYF.

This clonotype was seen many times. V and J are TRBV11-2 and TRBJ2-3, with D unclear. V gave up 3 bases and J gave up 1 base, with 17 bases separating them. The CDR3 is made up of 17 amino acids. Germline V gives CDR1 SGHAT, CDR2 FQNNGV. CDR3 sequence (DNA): TGTGCCAGCAGCTTCCCCCTCACTTCGGGTCGCACAGATACGCAGTATTTT. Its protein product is CASSFPLTSGRTDTQYF.

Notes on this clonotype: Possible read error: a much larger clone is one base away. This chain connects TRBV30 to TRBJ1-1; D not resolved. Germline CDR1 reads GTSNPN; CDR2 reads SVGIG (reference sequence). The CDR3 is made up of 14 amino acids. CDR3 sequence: CAWIRISMNTETFF. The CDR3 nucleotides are TGTGCCTGGATAAGAATCTCAATGAACACTGAAACTTTCTTT. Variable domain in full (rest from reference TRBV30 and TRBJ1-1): SQTIHQWPATLVQPVGSPLSLECTVEGTSNPNLYWYRQAAGRGLQLLFYSVGIGQISSEVPQNLSASRPQDRQFILSSKKLLLSDSGFYLCAWIRISMNTETFFGQGTRLTVV.

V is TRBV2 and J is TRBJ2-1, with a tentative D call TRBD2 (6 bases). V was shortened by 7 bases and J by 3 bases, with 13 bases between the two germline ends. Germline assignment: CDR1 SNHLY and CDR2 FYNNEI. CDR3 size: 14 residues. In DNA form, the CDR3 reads TGTGCCAGCACCGCGGGGCGGGGCTACAATGAGCAGTTCTTC. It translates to CASTAGRGYNEQFF.

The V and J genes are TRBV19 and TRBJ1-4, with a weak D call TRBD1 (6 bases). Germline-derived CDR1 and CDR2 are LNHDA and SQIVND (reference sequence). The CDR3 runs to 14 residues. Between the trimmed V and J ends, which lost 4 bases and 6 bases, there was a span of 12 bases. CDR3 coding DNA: TGTGCCAGTAGTAACAGGGCCTCGGATGAAAAACTGTTTTTT. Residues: CASSNRASDEKLFF.

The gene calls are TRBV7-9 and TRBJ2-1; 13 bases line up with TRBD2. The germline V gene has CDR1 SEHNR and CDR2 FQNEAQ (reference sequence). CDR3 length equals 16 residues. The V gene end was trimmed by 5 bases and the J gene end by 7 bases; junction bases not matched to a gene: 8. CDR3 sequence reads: CASSRTSGSRPNEQFF. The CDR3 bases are TGTGCCAGCAGCCGGACTAGCGGGAGCAGGCCGAATGAGCAGTTCTTC.

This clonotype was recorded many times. The CDR3 sequence is CASSGGSRGTDTQYF. The CDR3 DNA reads TGTGCCAGCAGCGGCGGGAGTCGGGGCACAGATACGCAGTATTTT. The gene calls are TRBV11-2 and TRBJ2-3; TRBD2 aligns across 7 bases. Germline assignment: CDR1 SGHAT and CDR2 FQNNGV. The CDR3 is made up of 15 amino acids. V lost 5 bases, J lost 1 base, and 6 bases stayed unmatched.

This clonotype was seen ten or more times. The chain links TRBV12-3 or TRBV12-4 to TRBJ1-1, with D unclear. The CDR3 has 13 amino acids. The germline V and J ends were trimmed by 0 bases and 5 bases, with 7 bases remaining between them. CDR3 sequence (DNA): TGTGCCAGCAGTTTAGCGCTCGGGACTGAAGCTTTCTTT. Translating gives CASSLALGTEAFF.

The CDR3 bases are TGCAGTGCTATGAGGGACAGGGGGTTGGAGACCCAGTACTTC. Protein: CSAMRDRGLETQYF. The J gene is TRBJ2-5, the V gene TRBV20-1; 11 bases line up with TRBD1. This CDR3 is 14 amino acids long. Germline CDR1 DFQATT, CDR2 SNEGSKA (reference sequence). J was trimmed by 5 bases and V by 4 bases; bases with no gene match: 6.

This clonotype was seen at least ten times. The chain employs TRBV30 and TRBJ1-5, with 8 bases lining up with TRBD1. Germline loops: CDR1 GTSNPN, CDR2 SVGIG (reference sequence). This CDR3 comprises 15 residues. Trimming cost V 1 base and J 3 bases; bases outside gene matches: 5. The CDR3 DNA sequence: TGTGCCTGGAGTGGTCGACAGGGGAACAATCAGCCCCAGCATTTT. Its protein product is CAWSGRQGNNQPQHF.

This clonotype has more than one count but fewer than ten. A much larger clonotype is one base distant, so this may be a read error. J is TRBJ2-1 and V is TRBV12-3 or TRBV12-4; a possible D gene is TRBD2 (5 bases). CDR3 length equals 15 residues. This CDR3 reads CASSSRDPLYDEQFF. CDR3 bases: TGTGCCAGCAGTTCCCGGGATCCGCTCTACGATGAGCAGTTCTTC.

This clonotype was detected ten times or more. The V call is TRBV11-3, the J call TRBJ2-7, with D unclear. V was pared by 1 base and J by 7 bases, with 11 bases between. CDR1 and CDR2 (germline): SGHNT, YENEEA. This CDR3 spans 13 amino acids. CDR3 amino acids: CASSLAPFWEQYF. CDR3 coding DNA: TGTGCCAGCAGCTTAGCCCCCTTTTGGGAGCAGTACTTC.

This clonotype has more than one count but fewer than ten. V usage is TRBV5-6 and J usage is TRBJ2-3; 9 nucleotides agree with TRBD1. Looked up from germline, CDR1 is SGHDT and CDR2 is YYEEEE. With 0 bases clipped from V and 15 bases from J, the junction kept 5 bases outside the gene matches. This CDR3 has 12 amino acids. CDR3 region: CASSLGQGVKYF. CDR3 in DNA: TGTGCCAGCAGCTTGGGACAGGGGGTAAAATATTTT. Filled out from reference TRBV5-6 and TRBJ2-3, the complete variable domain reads DAGVTQSPTHLIKTRGQQVTLRCSPKSGHDTVSWYQQALGQGPQFIFQYYEEEERQRGNFPDRFSGHQFPNYSSELNVNALLLGDSALYLCASSLGQGVKYFGPGTRLTVL.

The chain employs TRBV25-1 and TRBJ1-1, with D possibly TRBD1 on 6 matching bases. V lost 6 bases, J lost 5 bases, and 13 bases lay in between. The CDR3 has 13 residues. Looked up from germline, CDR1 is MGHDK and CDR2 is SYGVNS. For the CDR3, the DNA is TGTGCCAGCAGGGGGACCACAGGGACTGAAGCTTTCTTT. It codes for CASRGTTGTEAFF. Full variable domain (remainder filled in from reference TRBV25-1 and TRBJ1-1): EADIYQTPRYLVIGTGKKITLECSQTMGHDKMYWYQQDPGMELHLIHYSYGVNSTEKGDLSSESTVSRIRTEHFPLTLESARPSHTSQYLCASRGTTGTEAFFGQGTRLTVV.

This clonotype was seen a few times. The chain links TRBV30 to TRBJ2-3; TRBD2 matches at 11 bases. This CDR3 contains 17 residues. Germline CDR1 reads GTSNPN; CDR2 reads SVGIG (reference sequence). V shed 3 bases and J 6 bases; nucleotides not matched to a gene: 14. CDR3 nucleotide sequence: TGTGCCTGGAGACCGGGACTAGCGGCCCCCCGGTGGGATACGCAGTATTTT. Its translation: CAWRPGLAAPRWDTQYF.

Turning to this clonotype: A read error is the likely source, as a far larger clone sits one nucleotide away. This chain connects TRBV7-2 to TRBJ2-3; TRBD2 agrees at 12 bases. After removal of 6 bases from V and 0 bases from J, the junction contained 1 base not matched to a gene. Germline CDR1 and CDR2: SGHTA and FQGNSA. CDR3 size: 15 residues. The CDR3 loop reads CASRGTSGSTDTQYF. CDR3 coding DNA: TGTGCCAGCAGGGGGACTAGCGGGAGCACAGATACGCAGTATTTT.

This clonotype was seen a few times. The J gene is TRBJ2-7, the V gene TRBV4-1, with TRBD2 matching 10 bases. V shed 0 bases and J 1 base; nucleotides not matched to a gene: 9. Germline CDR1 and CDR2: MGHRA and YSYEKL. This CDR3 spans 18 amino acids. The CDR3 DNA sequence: TGCGCCAGCAGCCAAGAGGGTACACTAGCGGGATGGTCCTACGAGCAGTACTTC. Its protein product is CASSQEGTLAGWSYEQYF.

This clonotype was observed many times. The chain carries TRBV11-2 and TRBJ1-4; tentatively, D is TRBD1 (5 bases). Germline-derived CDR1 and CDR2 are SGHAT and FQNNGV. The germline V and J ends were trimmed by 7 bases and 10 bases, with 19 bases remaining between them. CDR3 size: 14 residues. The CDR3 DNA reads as TGTGCCAGCACCATAGCGGGGGTATCGGGAAAACTGTTTTTT. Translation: CASTIAGVSGKLFF.

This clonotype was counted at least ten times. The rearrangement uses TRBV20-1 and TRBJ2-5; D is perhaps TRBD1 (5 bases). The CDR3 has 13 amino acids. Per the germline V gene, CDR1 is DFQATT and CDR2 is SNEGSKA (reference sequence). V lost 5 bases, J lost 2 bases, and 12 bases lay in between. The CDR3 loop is CSAEQAKQETQYF. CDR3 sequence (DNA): TGCAGTGCTGAACAGGCCAAGCAAGAGACCCAGTACTTC.

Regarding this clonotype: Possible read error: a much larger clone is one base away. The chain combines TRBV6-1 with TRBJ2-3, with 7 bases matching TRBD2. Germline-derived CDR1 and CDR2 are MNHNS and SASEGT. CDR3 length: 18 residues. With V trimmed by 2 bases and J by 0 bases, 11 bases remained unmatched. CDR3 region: CASSEWRASGTSTDTQYF. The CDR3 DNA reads TGTGCCAGCAGTGAATGGCGGGCTAGCGGCACTAGCACAGATACGCAGTATTTT.

Here the CDR3 reads CATSSGRNYGYTF. The CDR3 nucleotides read TGTGCCACCAGCAGCGGACGGAACTATGGCTACACCTTC. The V call is TRBV15, the J call TRBJ1-2; D is unresolved. V gave up 3 bases and J gave up 2 bases, with 7 bases separating them. The CDR3 runs to 13 residues. Germline V gives CDR1 LNHNV, CDR2 YYDKDF (reference sequence).

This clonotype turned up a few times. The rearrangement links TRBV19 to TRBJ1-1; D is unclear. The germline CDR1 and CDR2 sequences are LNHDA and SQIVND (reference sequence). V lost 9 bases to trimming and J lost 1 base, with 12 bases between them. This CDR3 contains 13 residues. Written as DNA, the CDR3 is TGTGCCAGCCAGCCCAGGAAGAACACTGAAGCTTTCTTT. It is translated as CASQPRKNTEAFF.

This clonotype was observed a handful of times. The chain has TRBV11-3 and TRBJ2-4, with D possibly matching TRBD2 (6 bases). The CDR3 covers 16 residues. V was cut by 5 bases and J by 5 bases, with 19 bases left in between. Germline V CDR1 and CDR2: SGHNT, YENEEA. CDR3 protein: CASSTTRGEAQNIQYF. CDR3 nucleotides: TGTGCCAGCAGCACCACCCGAGGGGAGGCCCAAAACATTCAGTACTTC.

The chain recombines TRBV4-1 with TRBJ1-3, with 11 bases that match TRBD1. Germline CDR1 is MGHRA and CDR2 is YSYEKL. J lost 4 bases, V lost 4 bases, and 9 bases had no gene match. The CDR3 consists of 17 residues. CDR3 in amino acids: CASSRGQGANSGNTIYF. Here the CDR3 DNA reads TGCGCCAGCAGCCGCGGACAGGGGGCGAACTCGGGAAACACCATATATTTT.

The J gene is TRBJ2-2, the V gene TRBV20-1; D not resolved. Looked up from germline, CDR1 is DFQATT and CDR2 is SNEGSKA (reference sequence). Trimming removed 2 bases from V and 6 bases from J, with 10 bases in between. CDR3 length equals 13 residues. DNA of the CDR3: TGCAGTGCTAGAAGAACCAACCCCGGGGAGCTGTTTTTT. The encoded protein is CSARRTNPGELFF.

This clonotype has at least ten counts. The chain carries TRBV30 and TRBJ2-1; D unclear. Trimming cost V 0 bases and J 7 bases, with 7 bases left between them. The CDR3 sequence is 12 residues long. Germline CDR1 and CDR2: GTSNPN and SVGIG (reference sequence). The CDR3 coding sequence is TGTGCCTGGAGTGTAGGGCTAAATGAGCAGTTCTTC. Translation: CAWSVGLNEQFF.

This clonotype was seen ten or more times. The CDR3 protein is CSAVSTATYEQYF. The CDR3 DNA reads TGCAGTGCTGTGTCGACCGCTACCTACGAGCAGTACTTC. The chain combines TRBV20-1 with TRBJ2-7; D is uncertain. The V end lost 5 bases, the J end lost 2 bases, and 13 bases lay between the germline ends. The CDR3 covers 13 residues. Germline V lookup: CDR1 DFQATT, CDR2 SNEGSKA (reference sequence).

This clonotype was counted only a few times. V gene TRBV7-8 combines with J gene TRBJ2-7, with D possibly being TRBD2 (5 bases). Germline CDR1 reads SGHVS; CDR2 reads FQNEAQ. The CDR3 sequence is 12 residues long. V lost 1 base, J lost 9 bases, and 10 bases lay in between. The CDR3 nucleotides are TGTGCCAGCAGCTTAGGTACCCGGGGGCAGTACTTC. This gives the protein CASSLGTRGQYF.